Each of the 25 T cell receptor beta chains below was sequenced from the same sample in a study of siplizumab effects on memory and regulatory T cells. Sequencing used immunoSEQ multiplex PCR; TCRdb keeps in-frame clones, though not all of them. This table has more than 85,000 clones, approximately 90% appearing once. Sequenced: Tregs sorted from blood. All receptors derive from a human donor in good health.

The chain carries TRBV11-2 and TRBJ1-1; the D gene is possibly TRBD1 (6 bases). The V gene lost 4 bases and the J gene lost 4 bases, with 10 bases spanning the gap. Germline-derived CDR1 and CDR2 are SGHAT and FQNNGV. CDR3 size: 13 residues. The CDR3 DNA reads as TGTGCCAGCAGCTGGACAGATGGCACTGAAGCTTTCTTT. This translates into CASSWTDGTEAFF.

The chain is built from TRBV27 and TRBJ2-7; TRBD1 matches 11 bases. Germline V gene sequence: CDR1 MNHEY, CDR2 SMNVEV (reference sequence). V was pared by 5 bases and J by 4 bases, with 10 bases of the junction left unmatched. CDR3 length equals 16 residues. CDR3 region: CASSPGEGQGAYEQYF. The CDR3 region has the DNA TGTGCCAGCAGTCCTGGAGAAGGACAGGGGGCGTACGAGCAGTACTTC.

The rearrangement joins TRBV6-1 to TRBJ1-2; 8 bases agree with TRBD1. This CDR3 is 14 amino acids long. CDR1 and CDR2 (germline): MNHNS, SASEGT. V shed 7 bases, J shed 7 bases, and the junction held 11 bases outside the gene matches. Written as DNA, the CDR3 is TGTGCCAGCACGGTTGGACAGGGCGGCAGTGGCTACACCTTC. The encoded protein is CASTVGQGGSGYTF.

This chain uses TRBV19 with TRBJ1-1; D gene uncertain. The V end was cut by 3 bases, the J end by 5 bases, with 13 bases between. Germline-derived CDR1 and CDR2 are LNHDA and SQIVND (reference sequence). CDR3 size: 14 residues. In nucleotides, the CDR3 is TGTGCCAGTAGTATCCCTGGTTATAGAACTGAAGCTTTCTTT. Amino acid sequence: CASSIPGYRTEAFF.

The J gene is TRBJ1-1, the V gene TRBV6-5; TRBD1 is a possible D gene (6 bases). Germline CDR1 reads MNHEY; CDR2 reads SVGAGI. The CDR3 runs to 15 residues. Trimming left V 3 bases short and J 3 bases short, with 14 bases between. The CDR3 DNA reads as TGTGCCAGCAGTTATCTAAGACAGGTCTACACTGAAGCTTTCTTT. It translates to CASSYLRQVYTEAFF.

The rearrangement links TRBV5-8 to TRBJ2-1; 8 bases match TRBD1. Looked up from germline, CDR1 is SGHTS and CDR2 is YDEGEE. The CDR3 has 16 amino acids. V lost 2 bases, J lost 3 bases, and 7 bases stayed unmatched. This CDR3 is CASSLFQGAVYNEQFF. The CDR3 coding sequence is TGTGCCAGCAGCTTATTCCAGGGGGCTGTCTACAATGAGCAGTTCTTC.

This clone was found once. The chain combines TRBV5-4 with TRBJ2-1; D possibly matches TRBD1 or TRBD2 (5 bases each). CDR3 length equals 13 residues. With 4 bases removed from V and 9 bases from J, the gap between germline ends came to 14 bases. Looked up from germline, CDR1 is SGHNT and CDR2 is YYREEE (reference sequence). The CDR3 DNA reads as TGTGCCAGCAGCCCGGGACCTCAGATTGAGCAGTTCTTC. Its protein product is CASSPGPQIEQFF.

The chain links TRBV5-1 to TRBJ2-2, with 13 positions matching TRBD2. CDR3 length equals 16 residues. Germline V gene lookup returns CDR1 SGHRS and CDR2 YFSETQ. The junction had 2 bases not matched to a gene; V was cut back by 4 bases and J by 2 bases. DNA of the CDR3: TGCGCCAGCAGCACTAGCGGGAGGGGAAACACCGGGGAGCTGTTTTTT. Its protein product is CASSTSGRGNTGELFF. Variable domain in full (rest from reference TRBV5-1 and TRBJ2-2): KAGVTQTPRYLIKTRGQQVTLSCSPISGHRSVSWYQQTPGQGLQFLFEYFSETQRNKGNFPGRFSGRQFSNSRSEMNVSTLELGDSALYLCASSTSGRGNTGELFFGEGSRLTVL.

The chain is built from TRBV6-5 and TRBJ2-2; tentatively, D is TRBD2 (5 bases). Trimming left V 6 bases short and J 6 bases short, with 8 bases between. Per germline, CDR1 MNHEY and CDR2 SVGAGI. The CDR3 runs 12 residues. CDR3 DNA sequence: TGTGCCAGCAGGAAGGGAGCCGGGGAGCTGTTTTTT. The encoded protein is CASRKGAGELFF.

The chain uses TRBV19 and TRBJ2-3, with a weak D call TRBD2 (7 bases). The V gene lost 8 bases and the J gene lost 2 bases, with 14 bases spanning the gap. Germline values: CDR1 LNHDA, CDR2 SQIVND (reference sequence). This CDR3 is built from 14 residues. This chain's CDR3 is CASRRGPDTDTQYF. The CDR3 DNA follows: TGTGCCAGTCGGCGGGGGCCTGACACAGATACGCAGTATTTT.

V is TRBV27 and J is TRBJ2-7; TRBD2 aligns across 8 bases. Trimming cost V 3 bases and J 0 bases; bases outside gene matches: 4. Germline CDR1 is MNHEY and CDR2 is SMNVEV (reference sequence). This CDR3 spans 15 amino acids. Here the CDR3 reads CASSLASGFSYEQYF. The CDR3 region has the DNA TGTGCCAGCAGTTTGGCTAGCGGGTTCTCCTACGAGCAGTACTTC.

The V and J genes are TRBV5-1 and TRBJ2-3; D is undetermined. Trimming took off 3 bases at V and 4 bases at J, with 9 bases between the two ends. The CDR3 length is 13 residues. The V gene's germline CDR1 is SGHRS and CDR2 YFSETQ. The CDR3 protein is CASSWVVADTQYF. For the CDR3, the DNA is TGCGCCAGCAGCTGGGTCGTTGCAGATACGCAGTATTTT.

The chain's CDR3 is CASSALDRGSNQPQHF. DNA for the CDR3: TGTGCCAGCAGTGCCCTGGACAGGGGAAGCAATCAGCCCCAGCATTTT. The chain has TRBV6-1 and TRBJ1-5; 9 positions agree with TRBD1. The CDR3 runs 16 residues. With V trimmed by 4 bases and J by 1 base, 5 bases remained unmatched. The germline V gene encodes CDR1 MNHNS and CDR2 SASEGT.

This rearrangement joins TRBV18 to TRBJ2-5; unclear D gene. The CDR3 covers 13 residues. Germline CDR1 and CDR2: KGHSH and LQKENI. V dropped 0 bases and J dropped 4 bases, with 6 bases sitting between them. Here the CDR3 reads CASSPPSGETQYF. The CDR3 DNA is TGTGCCAGCTCACCACCCTCGGGAGAGACCCAGTACTTC.

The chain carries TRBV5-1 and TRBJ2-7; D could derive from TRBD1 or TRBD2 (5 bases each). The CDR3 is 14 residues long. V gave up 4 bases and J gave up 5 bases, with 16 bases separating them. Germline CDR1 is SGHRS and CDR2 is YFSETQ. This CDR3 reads CASSGADQGHEQYF. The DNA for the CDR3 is TGCGCCAGCAGCGGGGCGGATCAGGGACACGAGCAGTACTTC.

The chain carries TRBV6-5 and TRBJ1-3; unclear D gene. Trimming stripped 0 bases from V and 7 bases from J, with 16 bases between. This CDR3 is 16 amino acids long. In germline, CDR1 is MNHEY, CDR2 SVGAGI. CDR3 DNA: TGTGCCAGCAGTTACTCTGCGGCCAGCCTATCGAACACCATATATTTT. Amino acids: CASSYSAASLSNTIYF.

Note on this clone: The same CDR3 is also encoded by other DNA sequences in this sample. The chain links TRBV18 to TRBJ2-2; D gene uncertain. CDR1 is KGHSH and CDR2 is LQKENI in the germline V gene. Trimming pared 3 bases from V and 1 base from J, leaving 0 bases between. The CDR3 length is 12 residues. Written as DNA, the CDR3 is TGTGCCAGCTCACCGAACACCGGGGAGCTGTTTTTT. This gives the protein CASSPNTGELFF. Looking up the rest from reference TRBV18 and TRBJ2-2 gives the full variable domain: NAGVMQNPRHLVRRRGQEARLRCSPMKGHSHVYWYRQLPEEGLKFMVYLQKENIIDESGMPKERFSAEFPKEGPSILRIQQVVRGDSAAYFCASSPNTGELFFGEGSRLTVL.

The CDR3 loop is CASSVGVSGNTIYF. CDR3 DNA sequence: TGTGCCAGCAGCGTAGGAGTCTCTGGAAACACCATATATTTT. V is TRBV9 and J is TRBJ1-3, with no clear D. V was clipped by 0 bases and J by 0 bases, with 4 bases between them. Per the germline V gene, CDR1 is SGDLS and CDR2 is YYNGEE. There are 14 residues in the CDR3.

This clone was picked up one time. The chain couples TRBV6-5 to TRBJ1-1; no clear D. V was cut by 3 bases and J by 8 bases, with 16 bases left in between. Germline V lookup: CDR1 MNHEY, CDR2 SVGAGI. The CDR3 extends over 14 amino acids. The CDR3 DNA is TGTGCCAGCAGTTATACCCCGACCTGGAGGGAAGCTTTCTTT. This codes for CASSYTPTWREAFF.

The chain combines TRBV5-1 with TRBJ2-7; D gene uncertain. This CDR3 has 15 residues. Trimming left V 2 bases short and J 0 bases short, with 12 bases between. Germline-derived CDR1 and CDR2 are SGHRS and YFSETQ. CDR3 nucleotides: TGCGCCAGCAGCTTCCCTAACAGTTACTCCTACGAGCAGTACTTC. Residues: CASSFPNSYSYEQYF.

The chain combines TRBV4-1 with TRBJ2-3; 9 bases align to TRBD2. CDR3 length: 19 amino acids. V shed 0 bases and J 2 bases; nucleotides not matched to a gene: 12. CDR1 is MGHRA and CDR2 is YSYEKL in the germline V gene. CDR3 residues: CASSQDKELAGFFTDTQYF. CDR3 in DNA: TGCGCCAGCAGCCAAGATAAGGAACTAGCGGGTTTTTTCACAGATACGCAGTATTTT.

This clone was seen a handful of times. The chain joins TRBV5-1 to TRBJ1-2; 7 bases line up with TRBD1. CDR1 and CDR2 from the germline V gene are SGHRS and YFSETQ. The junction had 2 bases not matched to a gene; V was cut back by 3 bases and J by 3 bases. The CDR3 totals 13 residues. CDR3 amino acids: CASSSGTDYGYTF. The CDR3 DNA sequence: TGCGCCAGCAGCTCAGGGACAGACTATGGCTACACCTTC.

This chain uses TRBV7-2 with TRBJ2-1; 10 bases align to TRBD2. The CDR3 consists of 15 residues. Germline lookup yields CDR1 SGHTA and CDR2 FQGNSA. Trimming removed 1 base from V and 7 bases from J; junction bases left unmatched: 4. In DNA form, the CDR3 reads TGTGCCAGCAGCTTAGGAGGACTAGCGGTTAATGAGCAGTTCTTC. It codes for CASSLGGLAVNEQFF. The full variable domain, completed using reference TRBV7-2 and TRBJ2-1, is GAGVSQSPSNKVTEKGKDVELRCDPISGHTALYWYRQSLGQGLEFLIYFQGNSAPDKSGLPSDRFSAERTGGSVSTLTIQRTQQEDSAVYLCASSLGGLAVNEQFFGPGTRLTVL.

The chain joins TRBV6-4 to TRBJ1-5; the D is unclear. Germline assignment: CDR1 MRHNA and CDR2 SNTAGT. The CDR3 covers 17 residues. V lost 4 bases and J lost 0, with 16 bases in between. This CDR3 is CASSVPNGCYSNQPQHF. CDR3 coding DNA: TGTGCCAGCAGTGTGCCAAACGGCTGTTATAGCAATCAGCCCCAGCATTTT.

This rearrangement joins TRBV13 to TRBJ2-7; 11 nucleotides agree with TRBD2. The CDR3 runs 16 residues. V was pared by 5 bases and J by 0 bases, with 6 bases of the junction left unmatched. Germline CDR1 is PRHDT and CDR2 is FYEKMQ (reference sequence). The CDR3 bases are TGTGCCAGCAGCCACCGACTAGCGGGGATCTCCTACGAGCAGTACTTC. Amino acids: CASSHRLAGISYEQYF.